The 29 T cell receptor beta chains presented below share a single source sample, sequenced in a study of preoperative IRX-2 immunotherapy in early breast cancer. Treatment indicated: preoperative locoregional IRX-2 cytokine immunotherapy. Assay: immunoSEQ multiplex PCR; the TCRdb copy retains only in-frame clones and omits some. The sample contains some 25,000 clones, 75% to 90% of which appear only once. The input for sequencing was tumor tissue, taken after IRX-2 immunotherapy. The receptors originated from a human donor with breast cancer.

The V and J genes are TRBV5-1 and TRBJ2-2, with 10 bases identical to TRBD2. The germline gives CDR1 SGHRS, CDR2 YFSETQ. The CDR3 totals 16 residues. The V segment lost 2 bases and the J segment 3 bases; nucleotides outside the gene matches: 4. The CDR3: CASSFRLAGYTGELFF. DNA for the CDR3: TGCGCCAGCAGCTTCCGACTAGCGGGTTACACCGGGGAGCTGTTTTTT. Complete variable domain (other parts from reference TRBV5-1 and TRBJ2-2): KAGVTQTPRYLIKTRGQQVTLSCSPISGHRSVSWYQQTPGQGLQFLFEYFSETQRNKGNFPGRFSGRQFSNSRSEMNVSTLELGDSALYLCASSFRLAGYTGELFFGEGSRLTVL.

For the CDR3, the DNA is TGTGCCAGCAGACGAAACCGACAGGTCAGAAACATTCAGTACTTC. It specifies CASRRNRQVRNIQYF. The rearrangement links TRBV2 to TRBJ2-4, with D perhaps TRBD1 (6 bases). The CDR3 sequence is 15 residues long. Trimming shortened V by 6 bases and J by 6 bases, and 18 bases separated the two germline ends. From germline, CDR1 is SNHLY and CDR2 FYNNEI.

In this sample, this clone turned up once. The gene calls are TRBV7-8 and TRBJ2-2; 9 positions agree with TRBD1. Germline V gene sequence: CDR1 SGHVS, CDR2 FQNEAQ. V dropped 1 base and J dropped 4; count of bases not matched to a gene: 10. The length of the CDR3 is 18 residues. The CDR3 loop reads CASSLGVATGQGTGELFF. The CDR3 DNA reads TGTGCCAGCAGCTTAGGGGTGGCTACGGGACAGGGCACCGGGGAGCTGTTTTTT.

The chain carries TRBV13 and TRBJ2-7; D call uncertain. The CDR3 extends over 13 amino acids. Trimming left V 5 bases short and J 6 bases short, with 14 bases between. Germline V gene data show CDR1 as PRHDT and CDR2 as FYEKMQ (reference sequence). The CDR3: CASSPPLGPEQYF. CDR3 DNA: TGTGCCAGCAGCCCTCCCCTCGGACCCGAGCAGTACTTC.

The gene calls are TRBV7-9 and TRBJ2-5, with D perhaps TRBD2 (7 bases). The CDR3 extends over 14 amino acids. The germline V gene has CDR1 SEHNR and CDR2 FQNEAQ (reference sequence). Trimming took off 5 bases at V and 1 base at J, with 11 bases between the two ends. The CDR3 nucleotides read TGTGCCAGCAGCCTCGGGGGGCCCCAAGAGACCCAGTACTTC. Translated: CASSLGGPQETQYF.

This clone was detected once. The rearrangement joins TRBV6-6 to TRBJ1-6; maybe TRBD1 (5 bases). Trimming shortened V by 3 bases and J by 4 bases, and 13 bases separated the two germline ends. The CDR3 runs to 16 residues. Germline V lookup: CDR1 MNHNY, CDR2 SVGAGI (reference sequence). This CDR3 reads CASSYEDSSYNSPLHF. CDR3 nucleotide sequence: TGTGCCAGCAGTTATGAAGACAGTTCATATAATTCACCCCTCCACTTT.

The chain employs TRBV5-4 and TRBJ2-7, with 7 bases identical to TRBD2. CDR1 is SGHNT and CDR2 is YYREEE in the germline V gene (reference sequence). The CDR3 is made up of 13 amino acids. V was clipped by 6 bases and J by 6 bases; unmatched bases: 9. Written as DNA, the CDR3 is TGTGCCAGCACCGGGGGGACTGTCCTCGAGCAGTACTTC. This encodes CASTGGTVLEQYF.

The J gene is TRBJ1-1, the V gene TRBV6-6, with TRBD1 matching 8 bases. This CDR3 is built from 16 residues. Germline V gene sequence: CDR1 MNHNY, CDR2 SVGAGI (reference sequence). Trimming cost V 5 bases and J 5 bases; bases outside gene matches: 13. CDR3 in DNA: TGTGCCAGCAGTCCCCCCACGGGACAGGTGGGGACTGAAGCTTTCTTT. Its protein product is CASSPPTGQVGTEAFF.

CDR3 region: CASRGQVQETQYF. The DNA for the CDR3 is TGCGCCAGCAGGGGACAAGTACAAGAGACCCAGTACTTC. The chain links TRBV5-1 to TRBJ2-5, with a tentative D call TRBD1 (6 bases). Germline V gene sequence: CDR1 SGHRS, CDR2 YFSETQ. The CDR3 contains 13 residues. Trimming removed 5 bases at V and 2 bases at J, with 10 bases between.

This chain uses TRBV11-2 with TRBJ2-7, with D possibly matching TRBD2 (7 bases). Germline lookup yields CDR1 SGHAT and CDR2 FQNNGV. The CDR3 covers 15 residues. Trimming took 0 bases from V and 6 from J, leaving 15 bases between them. This CDR3 is CASSLEGGTLVEQYF. The CDR3 DNA sequence: TGTGCCAGCAGCTTAGAGGGGGGGACATTGGTCGAGCAGTACTTC.

The chain combines TRBV21-1 with TRBJ2-7; the table's D call TRBD1 went unverified against the DNA. TRBV21-1 is deemed a pseudogene. CDR3 length equals 15 residues. CDR3 region: CASNATACSSYEQYF. DNA of the CDR3: TGTGCCAGCAACGCGACAGCCTGCTCCTCCTACGAGCAGTACTTC.

This clone was counted between two and nine times. The J gene is TRBJ2-1, the V gene TRBV30; 7 nucleotides match TRBD2. CDR1 is GTSNPN, CDR2 SVGIG, per germline (reference sequence). The CDR3 sequence is 16 residues long. Trimming at V came to 2 bases and at J to 5 bases, leaving 12 bases not matched to a gene. DNA for the CDR3: TGTGCCTGGAGTACCCCCAAGGGACGGGGGGACAATGAGCAGTTCTTC. Translating gives CAWSTPKGRGDNEQFF.

This chain uses TRBV5-1 with TRBJ1-1; 9 bases match TRBD1. Germline values: CDR1 SGHRS, CDR2 YFSETQ. This CDR3 has 15 residues. V was pared by 6 bases and J by 5 bases, with 11 bases of the junction left unmatched. CDR3 sequence reads: CASKQMPGQGTEAFF. The CDR3 DNA reads TGCGCCAGCAAACAGATGCCGGGACAGGGTACTGAAGCTTTCTTT.

This chain's CDR3 is CASSPGEHIQYF. The CDR3 nucleotides read TGCGCCAGCAGTCCGGGGGAGCACATTCAGTACTTC. The V call is TRBV5-1, the J call TRBJ2-4, with a weak D call TRBD2 (6 bases). Trimming shortened V by 5 bases and J by 8 bases, and 11 bases separated the two germline ends. CDR3 length: 12 residues. The germline V gene has CDR1 SGHRS and CDR2 YFSETQ.

The V call is TRBV5-1, the J call TRBJ1-5; D ambiguous. The length of the CDR3 is 14 residues. Germline V CDR1 and CDR2: SGHRS, YFSETQ. V dropped 0 bases and J dropped 4 bases, with 8 bases sitting between them. The CDR3 coding sequence is TGCGCCAGCAGCTTGGCCCCCGAGAATCAGCCCCAGCATTTT. Translating it yields CASSLAPENQPQHF.

The chain links TRBV11-3 to TRBJ2-7; 9 nucleotides align to TRBD2. The CDR3 covers 16 residues. Looked up from germline, CDR1 is SGHNT and CDR2 is YENEEA. J lost 4 bases, V lost 5 bases, and 12 bases had no gene match. The CDR3 nucleotides are TGTGCCAGCAGCCTAAGGATAGCGGGGGCCGAGTACGAGCAGTACTTC. This sequence encodes CASSLRIAGAEYEQYF.

This clone was counted a few times. The rearrangement joins TRBV6-5 to TRBJ1-3; D is ambiguous. The CDR3 is 12 amino acids. Between the trimmed V and J ends, which lost 6 bases and 4 bases, there was a span of 7 bases. Germline V gives CDR1 MNHEY, CDR2 SVGAGI. CDR3 protein: CASRAGGNTIYF. CDR3 nucleotides: TGTGCCAGCAGGGCCGGGGGAAACACCATATATTTT.

The chain is built from TRBV6-1 and TRBJ2-7; possible D gene TRBD1, 6 bases. Germline assignment: CDR1 MNHNS and CDR2 SASEGT. V dropped 2 bases and J dropped 7 bases, with 15 bases sitting between them. The CDR3 covers 14 residues. In DNA, the CDR3 is TGTGCCAGCAGTGAACTGAGACAGGCGATGGAGCAGTACTTC. Encoded protein: CASSELRQAMEQYF.

The V call is TRBV4-2, the J call TRBJ2-7; D is unresolved. CDR1 and CDR2 (germline): LGHNA, YNFKEQ. The CDR3 runs 15 residues. V was shortened by 0 bases and J by 0 bases, with 9 bases between the two germline ends. The chain's CDR3 is CASSQDLGYSYEQYF. CDR3 nucleotide sequence: TGTGCCAGCAGCCAAGATCTTGGGTACTCCTACGAGCAGTACTTC.

The CDR3 DNA sequence: TGCAGCGTGACTCGGGGATCGCGGGAGACCCAGTACTTC. This sequence encodes CSVTRGSRETQYF. The chain combines TRBV29-1 with TRBJ2-5; D may be TRBD2 (5 bases). V was trimmed by 6 bases and J by 5 bases, leaving 16 bases between them. Germline V CDR1 and CDR2: SQVTM, ANQGSEA. This CDR3 spans 13 amino acids.

CDR3: CASSSFSSGITPIEQFF. In DNA, the CDR3 is TGTGCCAGCAGCTCCTTTTCTAGCGGGATAACTCCAATTGAGCAGTTCTTC. The chain has TRBV7-9 and TRBJ2-1, with 9 bases matching TRBD2. V was pared by 4 bases and J by 9 bases, with 16 bases of the junction left unmatched. This CDR3 contains 17 residues. Germline CDR1 is SEHNR and CDR2 is FQNEAQ (reference sequence).

This chain links TRBV2 with TRBJ1-2, with 10 nucleotides matching TRBD1. Trimming cost V 8 bases and J 8 bases; bases outside gene matches: 5. From germline, CDR1 is SNHLY and CDR2 FYNNEI. There are 12 residues in the CDR3. In DNA form, the CDR3 reads TGTGCCAGCCGGGACAGGGGAACCGGCTACACCTTC. Its translation: CASRDRGTGYTF. Based on the CDR3 plus reference TRBV2 and TRBJ1-2, the full variable domain is EPEVTQTPSHQVTQMGQEVILRCVPISNHLYFYWYRQILGQKVEFLVSFYNNEISEKSEIFDDQFSVERPDGSNFTLKIRSTKLEDSAMYFCASRDRGTGYTFGSGTRLTVV.

V gene TRBV10-3 combines with J gene TRBJ2-1, with 11 nucleotides matching TRBD2. This CDR3 is 16 amino acids long. The V gene end was trimmed by 9 bases and the J gene end by 0 bases; junction bases not matched to a gene: 7. From germline, CDR1 is ENHRY and CDR2 SYGVKD. DNA for the CDR3: TGTGCCATTACGAGGACTAGCGGGTCCTCCTACAATGAGCAGTTCTTC. It is translated as CAITRTSGSSYNEQFF.

The V gene is TRBV6-5, the J gene TRBJ1-2, with 7 bases fitting TRBD1. With 4 bases clipped from V and 4 bases from J, the junction kept 6 bases outside the gene matches. Germline CDR1 reads MNHEY; CDR2 reads SVGAGI. This CDR3 is 14 amino acids long. The CDR3 DNA is TGTGCCAGCAGTTTGGGGACAGCAAGCTATGGCTACACCTTC. It is translated as CASSLGTASYGYTF.

The chain recombines TRBV15 with TRBJ2-7; 7 bases map to TRBD1. V dropped 2 bases and J dropped 5; count of bases not matched to a gene: 9. This CDR3 is built from 15 residues. CDR1 and CDR2 from the germline V gene are LNHNV and YYDKDF (reference sequence). The CDR3 is CATSRPTGALNEQYF. The CDR3 DNA follows: TGTGCCACCAGCAGACCAACAGGGGCGCTCAACGAGCAGTACTTC.

The chain has TRBV18 and TRBJ2-5; a weak D match, TRBD2 (6 bases). V gave up 3 bases and J gave up 4 bases, with 15 bases separating them. There are 15 residues in the CDR3. Germline CDR1 and CDR2: KGHSH and LQKENI. CDR3 sequence reads: CASSPPGGATETQYF. DNA of the CDR3: TGTGCCAGCTCACCCCCAGGCGGGGCCACAGAGACCCAGTACTTC.

The V gene is TRBV6-5, the J gene TRBJ2-3; 13 bases agree with TRBD2. With V trimmed by 8 bases and J by 8 bases, 10 bases remained unmatched. CDR3 size: 15 residues. Germline CDR1 MNHEY, CDR2 SVGAGI. For the CDR3, the DNA is TGTGCCAGCGCCTCATGGACTAGCGGGGGAGGTACGCAGTATTTT. It codes for CASASWTSGGGTQYF.

V and J are TRBV4-1 and TRBJ2-1, with D possibly TRBD2 on 6 matching bases. Trimming removed 2 bases at V and 7 bases at J, with 24 bases between. Germline loops: CDR1 MGHRA, CDR2 YSYEKL. The CDR3 sequence is 18 residues long. The CDR3 DNA is TGCGCCAGCAGCCAACTCCCTCTCATAGCGGCTAGGGGTAATGAGCAGTTCTTC. Translating it yields CASSQLPLIAARGNEQFF.

The V call is TRBV4-2, the J call TRBJ2-7; 9 nucleotides line up with TRBD1. The CDR3 sequence is 15 residues long. V lost 3 bases to trimming and J lost 3 bases; unmatched junction nucleotides: 6. Germline V gene sequence: CDR1 LGHNA, CDR2 YNFKEQ. CDR3 protein: CASSQAGTGSYEQYF. The DNA of the CDR3 is TGTGCCAGCAGCCAGGCGGGGACAGGGAGCTACGAGCAGTACTTC.